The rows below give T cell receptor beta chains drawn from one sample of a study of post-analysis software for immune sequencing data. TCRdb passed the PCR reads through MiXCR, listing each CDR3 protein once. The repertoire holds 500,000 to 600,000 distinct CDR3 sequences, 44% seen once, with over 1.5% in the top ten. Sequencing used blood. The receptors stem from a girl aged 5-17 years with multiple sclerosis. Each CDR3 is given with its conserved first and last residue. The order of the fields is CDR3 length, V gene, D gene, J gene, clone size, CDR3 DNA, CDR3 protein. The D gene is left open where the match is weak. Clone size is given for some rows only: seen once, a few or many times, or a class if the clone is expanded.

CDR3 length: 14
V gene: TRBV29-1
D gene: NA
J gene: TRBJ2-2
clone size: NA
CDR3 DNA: TGCAGCGTTGAACTAGCGACGAACACCGGGGAGCTGTTTTTT
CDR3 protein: CSVELATNTGELFF

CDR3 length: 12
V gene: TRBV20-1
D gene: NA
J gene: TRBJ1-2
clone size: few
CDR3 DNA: TGCAGTGCGAGCGGCAACCACTATGGCTACACCTTC
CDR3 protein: CSASGNHYGYTF

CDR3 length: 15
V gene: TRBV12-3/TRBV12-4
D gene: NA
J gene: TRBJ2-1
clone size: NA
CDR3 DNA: TGTGCCAGCAGTTTAGAAAGCGCCACCTACAATGAGCAGTTCTTC
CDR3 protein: CASSLESATYNEQFF

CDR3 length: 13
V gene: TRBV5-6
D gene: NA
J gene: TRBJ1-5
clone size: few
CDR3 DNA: TGTGCCAGCAGCTTATCTGGAGGACAGCCCCAGCATTTT
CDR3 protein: CASSLSGGQPQHF

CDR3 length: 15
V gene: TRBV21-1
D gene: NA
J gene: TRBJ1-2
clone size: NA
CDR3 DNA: TGTGCCAGCAGCAAAGACCCTCGGGGTCTCGGGGGCTACACCTTC
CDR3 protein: CASSKDPRGLGGYTF

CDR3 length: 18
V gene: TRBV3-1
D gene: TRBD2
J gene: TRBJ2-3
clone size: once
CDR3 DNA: TGTGCCAGCAGCCCCCTTCGGACTAGCGGGTCGAGCACAGATACGCAGTATTTT
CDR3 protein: CASSPLRTSGSSTDTQYF

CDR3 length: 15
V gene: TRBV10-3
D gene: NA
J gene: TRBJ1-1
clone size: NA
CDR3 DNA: TGTGCCATCAGTGAGCAGGGAAGGAGCACGCCTGAAGCTTTCTTT
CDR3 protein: CAISEQGRSTPEAFF

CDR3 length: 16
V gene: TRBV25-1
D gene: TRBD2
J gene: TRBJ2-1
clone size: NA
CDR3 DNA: TGTGCCAGCAGTGATGAGACTAGCGGGAGGGCCAATGAGCAGTTCTTC
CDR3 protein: CASSDETSGRANEQFF

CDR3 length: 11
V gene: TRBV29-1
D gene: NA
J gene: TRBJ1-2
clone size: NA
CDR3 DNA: TGCAGCGTTGAAGAAATAGACATTAACACCTTC
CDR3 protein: CSVEEIDINTF

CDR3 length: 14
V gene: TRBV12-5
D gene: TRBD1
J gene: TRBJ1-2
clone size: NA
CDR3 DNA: TGTGCTAGTGGTTCGGGACAGGGGGCCGGCGGCTACACCTTC
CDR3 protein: CASGSGQGAGGYTF

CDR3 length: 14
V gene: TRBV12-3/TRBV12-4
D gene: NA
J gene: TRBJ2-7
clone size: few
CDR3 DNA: TGTGCCAGCAGTTTGAACAGGGTAACCTACGAGCAGTACTTC
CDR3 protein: CASSLNRVTYEQYF

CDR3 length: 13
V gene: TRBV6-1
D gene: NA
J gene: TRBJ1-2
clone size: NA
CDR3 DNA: TGTGCCAGTCACAGGGTCGGCACGTATGGCTACACCTTC
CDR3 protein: CASHRVGTYGYTF

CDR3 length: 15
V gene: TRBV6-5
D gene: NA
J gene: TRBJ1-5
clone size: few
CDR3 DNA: TGTGCCAGCAGTTCAGGTCTGGGGAGTCTCCAGCCCCAGCATTTT
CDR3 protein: CASSSGLGSLQPQHF

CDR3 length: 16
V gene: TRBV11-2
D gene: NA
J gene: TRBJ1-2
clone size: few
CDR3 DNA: TGTGCCAGCAGCCCCAACCAGGGGCGACCCTTCTATGGCTACACCTTC
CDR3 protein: CASSPNQGRPFYGYTF

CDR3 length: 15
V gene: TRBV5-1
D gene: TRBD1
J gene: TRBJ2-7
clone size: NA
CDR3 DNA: TGCGCCAGCAGTTCTCCCGGGACAGGGGCCAACGAGCAGTACTTC
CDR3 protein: CASSSPGTGANEQYF

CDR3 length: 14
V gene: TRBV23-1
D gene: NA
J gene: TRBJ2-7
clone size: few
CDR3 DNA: TGCGCCAGCAGTCATCGAGCAGGAACCTACGAGCAGTACTTC
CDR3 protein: CASSHRAGTYEQYF

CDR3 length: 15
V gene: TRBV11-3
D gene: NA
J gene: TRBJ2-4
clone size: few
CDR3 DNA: TGTGCCAGCAGCCCGGACGGGTTAGCCAAAAACATTCAGTACTTC
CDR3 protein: CASSPDGLAKNIQYF

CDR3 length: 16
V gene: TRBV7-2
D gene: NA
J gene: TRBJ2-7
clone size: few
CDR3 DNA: TGTGCCAGCAGCTTAAGTTCAGGCTTCCGCCCCTACGAGCAGTACTTC
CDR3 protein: CASSLSSGFRPYEQYF

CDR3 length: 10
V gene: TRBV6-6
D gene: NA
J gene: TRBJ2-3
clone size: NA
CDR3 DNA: TGTGCCAGCAGCCCCCGGGGGCAGTATTTT
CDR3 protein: CASSPRGQYF

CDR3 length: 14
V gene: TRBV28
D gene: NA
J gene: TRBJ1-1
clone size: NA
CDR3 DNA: TGTGCCAGCAGTTCCACAGGGATGAACACTGAAGCTTTCTTT
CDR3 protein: CASSSTGMNTEAFF

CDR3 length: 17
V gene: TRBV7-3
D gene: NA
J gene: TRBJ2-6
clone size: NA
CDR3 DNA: TGTGCCAGCAGCCGGTCCGTTCCTAGCTCTGGGGCCAACGTCCGGACTTTC
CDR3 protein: CASSRSVPSSGANVRTF

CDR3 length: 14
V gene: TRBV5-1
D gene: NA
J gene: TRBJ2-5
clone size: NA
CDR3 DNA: TGCGCCAGCAGCTTGAGCGGGCCGCGGGAGACCCAGTACTTC
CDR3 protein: CASSLSGPRETQYF

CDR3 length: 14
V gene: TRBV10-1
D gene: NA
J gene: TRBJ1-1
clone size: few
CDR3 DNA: TGCGCCAGCAGTGAGGGCAGGAGAAACACTGAAGCTTTCTTT
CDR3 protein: CASSEGRRNTEAFF

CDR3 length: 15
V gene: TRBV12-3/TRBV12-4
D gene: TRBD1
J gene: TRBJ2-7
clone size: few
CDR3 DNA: TGTGCCAGCAGTCTAAGGGGGCTAGCCTCCTACGAGCAGTACTTC
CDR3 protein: CASSLRGLASYEQYF

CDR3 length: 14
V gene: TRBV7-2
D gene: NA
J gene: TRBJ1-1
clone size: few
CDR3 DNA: TGTGCCAGCAGCTTGTACAGCATGAACACTGAAGCTTTCTTT
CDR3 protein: CASSLYSMNTEAFF

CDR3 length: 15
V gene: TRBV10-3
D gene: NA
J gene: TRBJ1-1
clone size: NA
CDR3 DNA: TGTGCCATCAGTGAGTCAGGTGTGGGGGACACTGAAGCTTTCTTT
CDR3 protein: CAISESGVGDTEAFF

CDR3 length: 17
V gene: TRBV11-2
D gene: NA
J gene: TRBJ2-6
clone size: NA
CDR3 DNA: TGTGCCAGCAGCACGCGCGGGGCCAGGGCTGGGGCCAACGTCCTGACTTTC
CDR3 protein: CASSTRGARAGANVLTF

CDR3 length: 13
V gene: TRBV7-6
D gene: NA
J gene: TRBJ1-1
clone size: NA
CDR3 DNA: TGTGCCAGCAGCTTAGACCCGGACACTGAAGCTTTCTTT
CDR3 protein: CASSLDPDTEAFF

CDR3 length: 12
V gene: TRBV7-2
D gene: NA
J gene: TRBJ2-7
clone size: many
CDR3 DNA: TGTGCCAGCAGCTTAGCCAACTACGAGCAGTACTTC
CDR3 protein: CASSLANYEQYF

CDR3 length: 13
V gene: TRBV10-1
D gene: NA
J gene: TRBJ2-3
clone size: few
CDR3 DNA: TGCGCCAGCAGTGACCCTCCGACAGATACGCAGTATTTT
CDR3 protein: CASSDPPTDTQYF

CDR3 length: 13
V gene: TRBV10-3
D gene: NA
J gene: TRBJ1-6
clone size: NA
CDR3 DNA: TGTGCCATCAGCGATGAAGTTAATTCACCCCTCCACTTT
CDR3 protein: CAISDEVNSPLHF

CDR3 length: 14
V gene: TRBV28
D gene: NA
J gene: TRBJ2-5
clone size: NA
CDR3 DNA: TGTGCCAGCAGTGGCCGGGCCATCAAAGAGACCCAGTACTTC
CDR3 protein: CASSGRAIKETQYF

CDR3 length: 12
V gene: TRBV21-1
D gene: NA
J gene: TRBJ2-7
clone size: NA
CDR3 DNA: TGTGCCAGCAGCAGGGGGGCGCACGAGCAGTACTTC
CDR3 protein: CASSRGAHEQYF

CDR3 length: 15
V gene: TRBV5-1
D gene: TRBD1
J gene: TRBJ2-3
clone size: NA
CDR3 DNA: TGCGCCAGCAGTCGGGACAGGGTGGCGACAGATACGCAGTATTTT
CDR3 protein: CASSRDRVATDTQYF

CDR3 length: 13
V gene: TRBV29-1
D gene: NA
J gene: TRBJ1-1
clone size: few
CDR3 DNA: TGCAGCGTTGAAGGTCGGGTGAACACTGAAGCTTTCTTT
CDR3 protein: CSVEGRVNTEAFF

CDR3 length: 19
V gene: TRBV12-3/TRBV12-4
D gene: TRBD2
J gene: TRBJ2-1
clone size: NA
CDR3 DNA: TGTGCCAGCAGTTTCCCTGCGCGGGAGGGCTGGACGCGTGTGAATGAGCAGTTCTTC
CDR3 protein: CASSFPAREGWTRVNEQFF

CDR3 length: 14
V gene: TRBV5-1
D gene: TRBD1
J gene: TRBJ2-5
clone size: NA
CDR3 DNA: TGCGCCAGCAGCTTGACAGGGGCCGCTGAGACCCGGTACTTC
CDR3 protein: CASSLTGAAETRYF

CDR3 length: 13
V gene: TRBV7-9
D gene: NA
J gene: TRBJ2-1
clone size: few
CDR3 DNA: TGTGCCAGCAGCCCGATTAGTGGGGATGAGCAGTTCTTC
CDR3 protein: CASSPISGDEQFF

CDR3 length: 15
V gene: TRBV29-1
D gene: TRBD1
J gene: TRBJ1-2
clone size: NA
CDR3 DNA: TGCAGCGTTGGACAGGGGGAACCCACTAGCTATGGCTACACCTTC
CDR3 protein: CSVGQGEPTSYGYTF

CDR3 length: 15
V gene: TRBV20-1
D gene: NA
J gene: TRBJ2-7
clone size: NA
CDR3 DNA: TGCAGTGCTAGAGTTCCCCGCAGGGTGGACTACGAGCAGTACTTC
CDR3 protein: CSARVPRRVDYEQYF

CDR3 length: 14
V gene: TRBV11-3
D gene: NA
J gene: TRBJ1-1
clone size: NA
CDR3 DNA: TGTGCCAGCAGCTTAACCGCTTTGAACACTGAAGCTTTCTTT
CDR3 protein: CASSLTALNTEAFF